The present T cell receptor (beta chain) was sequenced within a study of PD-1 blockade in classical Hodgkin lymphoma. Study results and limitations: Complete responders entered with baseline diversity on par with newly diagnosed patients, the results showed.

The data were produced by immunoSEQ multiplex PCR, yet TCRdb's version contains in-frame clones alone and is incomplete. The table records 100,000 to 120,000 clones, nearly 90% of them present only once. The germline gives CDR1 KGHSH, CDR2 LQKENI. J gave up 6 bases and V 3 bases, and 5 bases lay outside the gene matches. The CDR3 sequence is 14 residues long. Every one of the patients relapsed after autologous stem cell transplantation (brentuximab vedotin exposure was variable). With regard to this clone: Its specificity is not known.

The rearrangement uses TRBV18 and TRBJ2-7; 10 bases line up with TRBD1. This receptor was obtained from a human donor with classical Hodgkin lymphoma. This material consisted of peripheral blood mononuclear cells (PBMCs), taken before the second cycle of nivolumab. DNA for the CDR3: TGTGCCAGCTCACCCGTGACAGGGGGCCGCGAGCAGTACTTC. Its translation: CASSPVTGGREQYF.